This T cell receptor (beta chain) came from a study of control samples from healthy donors and cancer patients. The table came from immunoSEQ multiplex PCR; TCRdb's copy has only in-frame clones and leaves some out. Of about 89,000 clones listed, roughly 84% are singletons. This clone has only one observation. This CDR3 is 17 amino acids long. The germline CDR1 and CDR2 sequences are SGHVS and FQNEAQ. The V gene end was trimmed by 0 bases and the J gene end by 5 bases; junction bases not matched to a gene: 10. This chain uses TRBV7-8 with TRBJ2-5, with TRBD2 matching over 9 bases. Sequencing used blood. The TCR sequence derives from a middle-aged woman in good health. DNA of the CDR3: TGTGCCAGCAGCTTAGCGAGGCGACTAGCGGTCGGGGAGACCCAGTACTTC. This sequence encodes CASSLARRLAVGETQYF.